These 6 T cell receptor beta chains were all obtained from the same sample, sequenced in a study of tumor-infiltrating lymphocytes in oesophageal squamous cell carcinoma. In TCRdb, the PCR reads were re-called with MiXCR into one record per CDR3 protein. The sample includes around 11,000 distinct CDR3 sequences, around 50% of them seen just once. Material: esophageal tumor tissue. The receptors were gathered from a male donor with esophageal squamous cell carcinoma.

The chain carries TRBV7-2 and TRBJ2-1, with D possibly matching TRBD2 (6 bases). The end of the DNA aligns better with TRBJ2-5, so the J call may be wrong. This CDR3 spans 14 amino acids. The germline CDR1 and CDR2 sequences are SGHTA and FQGNSA. CDR3 sequence: CASSWGGAQETQYF. In nucleotides, the CDR3 is TGTGCCAGCAGCTGGGGCGGGGCTCAAGAGACCCAGTACTTC.

This clonotype was seen a few times. The V call is TRBV30, the J call TRBJ2-4; D unresolved. The J call may be wrong; the DNA end is better matched by TRBJ2-5. The CDR3 covers 13 residues. In germline, CDR1 is GTSNPN, CDR2 SVGIG (reference sequence). The CDR3 nucleotides are TGTGCCTGGAACCCTGGACCTCAAGAGACCCAGTACTTC. Its protein product is CAWNPGPQETQYF.

V and J are TRBV6-1 and TRBJ2-2; D unclear. The ends were cut back, 1 base at V and 6 bases at J, with 3 bases in the middle. The CDR3 sequence is 12 residues long. Germline-derived CDR1 and CDR2 are MNHNS and SASEGT. Here the CDR3 DNA reads TGTGCCAGCAGTGAAGGGGCCGGGGAGCTGTTTTTT. Amino acid sequence: CASSEGAGELFF.

This clonotype was seen more than once but under ten times. This sequence may be a read error, since a much larger clone differs from it by one base. V usage is TRBV11-1 and J usage is TRBJ2-7, with 12 nucleotides matching TRBD2. With V trimmed by 0 bases and J by 7 bases, 4 bases remained unmatched. This CDR3 has 15 residues. Germline V CDR1 and CDR2: SGHAT, FQDESV (reference sequence). The CDR3 is CASSLAASGREEQYF. The DNA of the CDR3 is TGTGCCAGCAGCTTAGCCGCTAGCGGGAGGGAGGAGCAGTACTTC.

This clonotype was counted many times. CDR3 nucleotides: TGTGCCAGCAGCTTGCAATTGGGGCTAGCGGGAGGGCCCCCCTACGAGCAGTACTTC. Its protein product is CASSLQLGLAGGPPYEQYF. The chain recombines TRBV11-3 with TRBJ2-7, with TRBD2 matching over 12 bases. V shed 3 bases and J 2 bases; nucleotides not matched to a gene: 14. Per germline, CDR1 SGHNT and CDR2 YENEEA. The CDR3 extends over 19 amino acids.

This clonotype was seen a handful of times. The chain is built from TRBV7-2 and TRBJ2-5; maybe TRBD2 (6 bases). The J call could be wrong; TRBJ2-1 is a better fit for the DNA end. The CDR3 totals 16 residues. Germline assignment: CDR1 SGHTA and CDR2 FQGNSA. CDR3 residues: CASSLAGGASYNEQFF. DNA of the CDR3: TGTGCCAGCAGCTTAGCTGGAGGGGCCTCCTACAATGAGCAGTTCTTC.